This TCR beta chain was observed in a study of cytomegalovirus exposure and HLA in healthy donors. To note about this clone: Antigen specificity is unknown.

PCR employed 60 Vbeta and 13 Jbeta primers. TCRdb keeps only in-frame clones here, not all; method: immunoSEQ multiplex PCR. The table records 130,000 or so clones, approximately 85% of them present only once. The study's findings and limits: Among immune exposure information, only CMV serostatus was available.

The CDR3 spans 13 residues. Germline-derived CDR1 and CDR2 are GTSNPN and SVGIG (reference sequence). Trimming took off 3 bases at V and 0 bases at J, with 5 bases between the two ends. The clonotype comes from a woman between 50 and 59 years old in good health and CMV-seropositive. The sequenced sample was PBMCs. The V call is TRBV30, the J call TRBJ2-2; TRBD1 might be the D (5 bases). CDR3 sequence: CAWSRANTGELFF. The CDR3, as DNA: TGTGCCTGGAGCAGGGCGAACACCGGGGAGCTGTTTTTT.